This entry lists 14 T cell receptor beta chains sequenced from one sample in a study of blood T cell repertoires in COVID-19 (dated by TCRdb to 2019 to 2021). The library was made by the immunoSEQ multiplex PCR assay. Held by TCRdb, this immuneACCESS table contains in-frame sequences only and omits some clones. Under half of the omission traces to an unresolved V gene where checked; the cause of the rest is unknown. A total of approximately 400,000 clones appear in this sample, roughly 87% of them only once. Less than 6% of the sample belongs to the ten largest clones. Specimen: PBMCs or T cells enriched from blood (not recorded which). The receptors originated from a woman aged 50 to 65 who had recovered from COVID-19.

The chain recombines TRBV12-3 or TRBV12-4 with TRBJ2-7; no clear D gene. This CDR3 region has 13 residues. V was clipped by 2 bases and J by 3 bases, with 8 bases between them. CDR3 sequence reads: CASSLRQNYEQYF. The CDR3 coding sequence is TGTGCCAGCAGTTTACGACAAAACTACGAGCAGTACTTC.

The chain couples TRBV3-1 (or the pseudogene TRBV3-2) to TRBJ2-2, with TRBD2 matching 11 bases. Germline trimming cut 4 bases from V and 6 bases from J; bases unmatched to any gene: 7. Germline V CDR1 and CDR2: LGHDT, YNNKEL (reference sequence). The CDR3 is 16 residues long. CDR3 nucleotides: TGTGCCAGCAGCCCCACTAGCGGGAGTGGCGCCGGGGAGCTGTTTTTT. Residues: CASSPTSGSGAGELFF.

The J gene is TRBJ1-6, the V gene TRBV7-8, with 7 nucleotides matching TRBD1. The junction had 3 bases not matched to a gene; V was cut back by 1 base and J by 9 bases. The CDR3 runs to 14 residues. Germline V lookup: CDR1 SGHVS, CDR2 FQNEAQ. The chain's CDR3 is CASSLGGQISPLHF. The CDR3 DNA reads TGTGCCAGCAGCTTAGGGGGACAGATTTCACCCCTCCACTTT.

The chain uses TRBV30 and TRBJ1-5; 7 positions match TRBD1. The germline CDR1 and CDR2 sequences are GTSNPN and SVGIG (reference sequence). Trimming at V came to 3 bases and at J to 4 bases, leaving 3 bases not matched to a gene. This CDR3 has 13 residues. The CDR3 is CAWSRDRNQPQHF. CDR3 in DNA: TGTGCCTGGAGCCGGGACAGAAATCAGCCCCAGCATTTT.

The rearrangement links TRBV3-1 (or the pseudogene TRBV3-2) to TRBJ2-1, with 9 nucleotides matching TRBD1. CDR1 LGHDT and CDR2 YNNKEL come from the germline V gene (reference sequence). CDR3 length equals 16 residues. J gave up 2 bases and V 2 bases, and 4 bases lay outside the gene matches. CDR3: CASSQTDRGPYNEQFF. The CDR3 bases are TGTGCCAGCAGCCAAACGGACAGGGGACCCTACAATGAGCAGTTCTTC.

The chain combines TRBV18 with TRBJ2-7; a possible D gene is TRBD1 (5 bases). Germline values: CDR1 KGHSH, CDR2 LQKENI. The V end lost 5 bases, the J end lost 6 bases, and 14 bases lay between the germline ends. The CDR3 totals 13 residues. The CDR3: CASSSSGKGEQYF. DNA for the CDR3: TGTGCCAGCTCATCTTCAGGGAAAGGCGAGCAGTACTTC.

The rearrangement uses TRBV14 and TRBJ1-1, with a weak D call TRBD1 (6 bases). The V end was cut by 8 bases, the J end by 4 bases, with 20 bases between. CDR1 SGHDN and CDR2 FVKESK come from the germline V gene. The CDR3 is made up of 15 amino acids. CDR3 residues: CASQSQGFGGTEAFF. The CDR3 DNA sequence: TGTGCCAGCCAATCACAGGGTTTCGGAGGCACTGAAGCTTTCTTT.

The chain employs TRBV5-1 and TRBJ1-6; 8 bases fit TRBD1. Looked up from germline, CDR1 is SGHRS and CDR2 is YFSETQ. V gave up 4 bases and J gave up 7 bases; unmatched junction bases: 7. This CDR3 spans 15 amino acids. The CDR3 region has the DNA TGCGCCAGCAGCGAGCAGGGGGCGCCGAATTCACCCCTCCACTTT. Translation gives CASSEQGAPNSPLHF.

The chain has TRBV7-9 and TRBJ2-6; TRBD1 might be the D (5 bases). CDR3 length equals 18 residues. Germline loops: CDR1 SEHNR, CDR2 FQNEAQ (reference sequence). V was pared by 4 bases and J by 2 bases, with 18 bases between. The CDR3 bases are TGTGCCAGCAGCTCCTTTACAGGCATTCTCCCTGGGGCCAACGTCCTGACTTTC. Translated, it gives CASSSFTGILPGANVLTF.

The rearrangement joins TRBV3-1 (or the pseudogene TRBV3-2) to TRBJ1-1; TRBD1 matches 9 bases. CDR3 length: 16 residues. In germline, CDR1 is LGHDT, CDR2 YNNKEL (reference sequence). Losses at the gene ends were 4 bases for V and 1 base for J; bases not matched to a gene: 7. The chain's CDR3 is CASSRILTGGNTEAFF. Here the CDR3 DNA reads TGTGCCAGCAGCCGGATATTGACAGGGGGGAACACTGAAGCTTTCTTT.

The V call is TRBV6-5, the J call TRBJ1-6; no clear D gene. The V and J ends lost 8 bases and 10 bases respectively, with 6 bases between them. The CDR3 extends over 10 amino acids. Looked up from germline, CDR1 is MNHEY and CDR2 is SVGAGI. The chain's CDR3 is CASEYSPLHF. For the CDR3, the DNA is TGTGCCAGCGAGTACTCACCCCTCCACTTT.

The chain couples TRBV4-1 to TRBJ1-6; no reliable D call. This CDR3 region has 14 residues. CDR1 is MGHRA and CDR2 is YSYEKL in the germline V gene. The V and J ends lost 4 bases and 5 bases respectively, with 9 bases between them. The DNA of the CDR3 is TGCGCCAGCAGCCCCGTCCCTGATAATTCACCCCTCCACTTT. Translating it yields CASSPVPDNSPLHF.

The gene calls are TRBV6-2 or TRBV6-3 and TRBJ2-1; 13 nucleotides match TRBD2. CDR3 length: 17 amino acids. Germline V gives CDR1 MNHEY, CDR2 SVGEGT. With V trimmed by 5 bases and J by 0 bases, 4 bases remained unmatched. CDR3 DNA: TGTGCCAGCAGTACACGACTAGCGGGGGGCTCCTACAATGAGCAGTTCTTC. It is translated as CASSTRLAGGSYNEQFF.

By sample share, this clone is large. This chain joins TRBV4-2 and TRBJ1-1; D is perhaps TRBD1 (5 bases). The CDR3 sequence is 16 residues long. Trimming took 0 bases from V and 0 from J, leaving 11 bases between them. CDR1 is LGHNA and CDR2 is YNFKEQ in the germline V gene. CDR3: CASSQEGHLMNTEAFF. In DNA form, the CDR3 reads TGTGCCAGCAGCCAAGAGGGGCATCTGATGAACACTGAAGCTTTCTTT.